This T cell receptor (beta chain) was recorded in a study of siplizumab effects on memory and regulatory T cells. Overall study findings and caveats: A naive or memory phenotype could not be assigned to roughly 75-96% of the proliferating CD4+ or CD8+ clones. Naive T cells seemed more diverse than memory cells and seemed major alloresponse contributors.

Notes on this clone: Its antigen is undetermined.

Germline CDR1 LNHDA, CDR2 SQIVND (reference sequence). V gave up 5 bases and J gave up 5 bases, with 12 bases separating them. The length of the CDR3 is 13 residues. Sequenced by immunoSEQ multiplex PCR; TCRdb stores in-frame clones only, minus some. The sample lists about 100,000 clones, about 95% occurring once. The TCR sequence derives from a human donor in good health. The rearrangement uses TRBV19 and TRBJ2-5; D not resolved. Material for sequencing was non-Treg CD4+ T cells sorted from blood. The CDR3 spells CASSLLGGETQYF. Here the CDR3 DNA reads TGTGCCAGTAGTCTCCTCGGTGGGGAGACCCAGTACTTC.